This is a list of T cell receptor beta chains from one sample in a study of blood T cells in healthy people across ages. One entry per CDR3 protein, called by TCRdb with MiXCR from the 5' RACE reads. The sample lists a few hundred thousand distinct CDR3 sequences, about 27% occurring once. These data also featured in a second study, about T cells of mothers and their children.

Sequencing was carried out using blood. All receptors derive from a boy between 2 and 10 years old in good health. Each CDR3 is given with its conserved first and last residue. The order of the fields is CDR3 DNA, CDR3 protein, D gene, J gene, clone size, V gene. The D gene is left open where the match is weak. Clone size, where shown, is once, few, many, or a class for clones that have expanded.

CDR3nt: TGTGCCAGCAGTTACTCGCCGGGGGCGAACACCGGGGAGCTGTTTTTT; CDR3aa: CASSYSPGANTGELFF; d_gene: .; j_gene: TRBJ2-2; abundance: .; v_gene: TRBV6-5
CDR3nt: TGTGCCAGCAGCAAAGTCGGAACAGGGGTTTCCGGGGAGCTGTTTTTT; CDR3aa: CASSKVGTGVSGELFF; d_gene: TRBD1; j_gene: TRBJ2-2; abundance: few; v_gene: TRBV7-8
CDR3nt: TGCGCCAGCAGCCACCTTATAGGTGGAGGGGAAGCATCCTACGAGCAGTACTTC; CDR3aa: CASSHLIGGGEASYEQYF; d_gene: .; j_gene: TRBJ2-7; abundance: few; v_gene: TRBV5-1
CDR3nt: TGTGCCAGCAGAACCGGGGCGGAGACCCAGTACTTC; CDR3aa: CASRTGAETQYF; d_gene: .; j_gene: TRBJ2-5; abundance: .; v_gene: TRBV11-1
CDR3nt: TGTGCCACCAGCGGAGGATTGGATTCACCCCTCCACTTT; CDR3aa: CATSGGLDSPLHF; d_gene: .; j_gene: TRBJ1-6; abundance: .; v_gene: TRBV15
CDR3nt: TGTGCCAGCAGCTCCCGATCCGAGCAGTACTTC; CDR3aa: CASSSRSEQYF; d_gene: .; j_gene: TRBJ2-7; abundance: .; v_gene: TRBV7-9
CDR3nt: TGTGCCAGCAGTTCCCTGACAGGGTCTAACTATGGCTACACCTTC; CDR3aa: CASSSLTGSNYGYTF; d_gene: TRBD1; j_gene: TRBJ1-2; abundance: .; v_gene: TRBV6-6
CDR3nt: TGCAGTGCTAGTCCCCGACTAGCCACCGGGGAGCTGTTTTTT; CDR3aa: CSASPRLATGELFF; d_gene: TRBD2; j_gene: TRBJ2-2; abundance: .; v_gene: TRBV20-1
CDR3nt: TGTGCCAGCAGCTTAGCGGGCGCAGGGGGCGGATATGGCTACACCTTC; CDR3aa: CASSLAGAGGGYGYTF; d_gene: TRBD1; j_gene: TRBJ1-2; abundance: .; v_gene: TRBV7-8
CDR3nt: TGTGCCAGCAGCCCCGGGAGTACCACTAACTATGGCTACACCTTC; CDR3aa: CASSPGSTTNYGYTF; d_gene: .; j_gene: TRBJ1-2; abundance: few; v_gene: TRBV7-2
CDR3nt: TGTGCCAGCAGCTTAGATTCAGGAGGGGATGGCTACACCTTC; CDR3aa: CASSLDSGGDGYTF; d_gene: .; j_gene: TRBJ1-2; abundance: .; v_gene: TRBV7-9
CDR3nt: TGCGCCAGCAGCCCCCTCACCGGACAGGTCGAAGCTTTCTTT; CDR3aa: CASSPLTGQVEAFF; d_gene: TRBD1; j_gene: TRBJ1-1; abundance: .; v_gene: TRBV5-1
CDR3nt: TGTGCCAGCAGCCTTACCAGGGGGCAAACGAACACCGGGGAGCTGTTTTTT; CDR3aa: CASSLTRGQTNTGELFF; d_gene: TRBD1; j_gene: TRBJ2-2; abundance: few; v_gene: TRBV7-3
CDR3nt: TGTGCCAGCAGAACGAAGCCTGGGGCCAACGTCCTGACTTTC; CDR3aa: CASRTKPGANVLTF; d_gene: .; j_gene: TRBJ2-6; abundance: few; v_gene: TRBV6-6
CDR3nt: TGCGCCAGCAGCTTGGAGCCTAGCGGGGGGCCTTCGAAGACCCAGTACTTC; CDR3aa: CASSLEPSGGPSKTQYF; d_gene: TRBD2; j_gene: TRBJ2-5; abundance: many; v_gene: TRBV5-1
CDR3nt: TGCAGTGCCCCGTTCGGGGGGAACACCGGGGAGCTGTTTTTT; CDR3aa: CSAPFGGNTGELFF; d_gene: .; j_gene: TRBJ2-2; abundance: few; v_gene: TRBV20-1
CDR3nt: TGTGCCAGCAACACAGGGGGCTATGGCTACACCTTC; CDR3aa: CASNTGGYGYTF; d_gene: TRBD1; j_gene: TRBJ1-2; abundance: few; v_gene: TRBV12-3/TRBV12-4
CDR3nt: TGTGCCAGCATCCGGAGTGGGACCGGGGAGCTGTTTTTT; CDR3aa: CASIRSGTGELFF; d_gene: .; j_gene: TRBJ2-2; abundance: few; v_gene: TRBV9
CDR3nt: TGTGCCAGCAGTGAAGTAATGGGCCAGCCCCAGCATTTT; CDR3aa: CASSEVMGQPQHF; d_gene: .; j_gene: TRBJ1-5; abundance: .; v_gene: TRBV6-1
CDR3nt: TGCAGTGCTCTAACCGGGACAGATGGAACTGAAGCTTTCTTT; CDR3aa: CSALTGTDGTEAFF; d_gene: TRBD1; j_gene: TRBJ1-1; abundance: .; v_gene: TRBV20-1
CDR3nt: TGTGCCAGCCAGCAGTTTATGGGTGAGAACTATGGCTACACCTTC; CDR3aa: CASQQFMGENYGYTF; d_gene: .; j_gene: TRBJ1-2; abundance: .; v_gene: TRBV28
CDR3nt: TGTGCCAGCAGACGAGAGGTGGGAGCGGTAGATACGCAGTATTTT; CDR3aa: CASRREVGAVDTQYF; d_gene: .; j_gene: TRBJ2-3; abundance: few; v_gene: TRBV12-3/TRBV12-4
CDR3nt: TGCGCCAGCAGCTGGGACAGGGGCAACAATGAGCAGTTCTTC; CDR3aa: CASSWDRGNNEQFF; d_gene: TRBD1; j_gene: TRBJ2-1; abundance: .; v_gene: TRBV5-1
CDR3nt: TGTGCCAGCAGTGCCGGGACAGGGGGCTCCTACGGCTTCTACAATGAGCAGTTCTTC; CDR3aa: CASSAGTGGSYGFYNEQFF; d_gene: TRBD1; j_gene: TRBJ2-1; abundance: few; v_gene: TRBV12-3/TRBV12-4
CDR3nt: TGTGCCAGCAGCTTAGGAGGTCCGGGACAGGGGGTTGGGGAGCAGTTCTTC; CDR3aa: CASSLGGPGQGVGEQFF; d_gene: TRBD1; j_gene: TRBJ2-1; abundance: once; v_gene: TRBV7-8
CDR3nt: TGTGCCAGCAGCCCCACAGTCTCTGGGGCCAACGTCCTGACTTTC; CDR3aa: CASSPTVSGANVLTF; d_gene: .; j_gene: TRBJ2-6; abundance: few; v_gene: TRBV12-3/TRBV12-4
CDR3nt: TGTGCCAGCAGCGCCCAGGGGGGCAACACTGAAGCTTTCTTT; CDR3aa: CASSAQGGNTEAFF; d_gene: TRBD1; j_gene: TRBJ1-1; abundance: many; v_gene: TRBV12-3/TRBV12-4
CDR3nt: TGCGCCAGCAGCTTGGTGGACCTCACAGATACGCAGTATTTT; CDR3aa: CASSLVDLTDTQYF; d_gene: .; j_gene: TRBJ2-3; abundance: .; v_gene: TRBV5-1
CDR3nt: TGTGCCAGCAGCCAAGATGGTGGGACGGGGGGAGACACGCAGTATTTT; CDR3aa: CASSQDGGTGGDTQYF; d_gene: TRBD2; j_gene: TRBJ2-3; abundance: .; v_gene: TRBV4-2
CDR3nt: TGCGCCAGCAGCTTGTTTGCGGGAGGTACGGAGACCCAGTACTTC; CDR3aa: CASSLFAGGTETQYF; d_gene: TRBD2; j_gene: TRBJ2-5; abundance: many; v_gene: TRBV5-1
CDR3nt: TGTGCCAGCTCACCACCGGGTCAATTTAAAGAGACCCAGTACTTC; CDR3aa: CASSPPGQFKETQYF; d_gene: .; j_gene: TRBJ2-5; abundance: .; v_gene: TRBV18
CDR3nt: TGCAGTGTTAACCCCGGGACTAGCGGGAGCTACGAGCAGTACTTC; CDR3aa: CSVNPGTSGSYEQYF; d_gene: TRBD2; j_gene: TRBJ2-7; abundance: few; v_gene: TRBV20-1
CDR3nt: TGTGCCAGCAGCTTAGCCGGGACAGGGGGCAAGGCCCAAGAGACCCAGTACTTC; CDR3aa: CASSLAGTGGKAQETQYF; d_gene: TRBD1; j_gene: TRBJ2-5; abundance: .; v_gene: TRBV7-8
CDR3nt: TGTGCCAGCAGCCAGAATGCTCGTAGCAATCAGCCCCAGCATTTT; CDR3aa: CASSQNARSNQPQHF; d_gene: .; j_gene: TRBJ1-5; abundance: few; v_gene: TRBV5-5
CDR3nt: TGTGCCAGCAGCCAATCAGGTTACATGAACACTGAAGCTTTCTTT; CDR3aa: CASSQSGYMNTEAFF; d_gene: .; j_gene: TRBJ1-1; abundance: few; v_gene: TRBV3-1
CDR3nt: TGTGCCAGCAGTGACTCGTGGGATACGCAGTATTTT; CDR3aa: CASSDSWDTQYF; d_gene: .; j_gene: TRBJ2-3; abundance: .; v_gene: TRBV6-1
CDR3nt: TGTGCCAGCAGTTTAATCTCTCGGAGCAATGAGCAGTTCTTC; CDR3aa: CASSLISRSNEQFF; d_gene: .; j_gene: TRBJ2-1; abundance: .; v_gene: TRBV12-3/TRBV12-4
CDR3nt: TGTGCCAGCAGCCCTCTTTTCGGGCCCTCCACCGGGGAGCTGTTTTTT; CDR3aa: CASSPLFGPSTGELFF; d_gene: .; j_gene: TRBJ2-2; abundance: .; v_gene: TRBV3-1
CDR3nt: TGTGCCAGCAGTGAAATGACGTTTGGCTACACCTTC; CDR3aa: CASSEMTFGYTF; d_gene: .; j_gene: TRBJ1-2; abundance: .; v_gene: TRBV2
CDR3nt: TGTGCCAGCAGATCTCTGGTAGGGACAGGGATTTACGAGCAGTACTTC; CDR3aa: CASRSLVGTGIYEQYF; d_gene: TRBD1; j_gene: TRBJ2-7; abundance: .; v_gene: TRBV27
CDR3nt: TGTGCCAGCAAAAGCCTGGGACAGGGGGCAGAGACCCAGTACTTC; CDR3aa: CASKSLGQGAETQYF; d_gene: TRBD1; j_gene: TRBJ2-5; abundance: once; v_gene: TRBV6-5
CDR3nt: TGTGCCAGCAGCCAAGCGGTAGCGGGAGAACTTTCGGAGACCCAGTACTTC; CDR3aa: CASSQAVAGELSETQYF; d_gene: TRBD2; j_gene: TRBJ2-5; abundance: few; v_gene: TRBV3-1
CDR3nt: TGTGCCGGCCTAATGGGGGGTCAAGATACGCAGTATTTT; CDR3aa: CAGLMGGQDTQYF; d_gene: .; j_gene: TRBJ2-3; abundance: few; v_gene: TRBV7-9
CDR3nt: TGCGCCAGCAGCTCCGGACTAGCGGGAGCCGCCCTCTACGAGCAGTACTTC; CDR3aa: CASSSGLAGAALYEQYF; d_gene: TRBD2; j_gene: TRBJ2-7; abundance: few; v_gene: TRBV5-1
CDR3nt: TGTACCAGCACGAGCTCCTATAATTCACCCCTCCACTTT; CDR3aa: CTSTSSYNSPLHF; d_gene: .; j_gene: TRBJ1-6; abundance: .; v_gene: TRBV25-1
CDR3nt: TGTGCCAGCAGCGCCACAGGGGGGGTCGATGAGCAGTTCTTC; CDR3aa: CASSATGGVDEQFF; d_gene: .; j_gene: TRBJ2-1; abundance: .; v_gene: TRBV13